These 20 T cell receptor beta chains share one sample of origin, sequenced in a study of shared clonotypes between healthy human individuals. Naive CD8 cells lacked CD45RO and underwent positive selection for CCR7, leaving out terminally differentiated effector memory CD45RA+ cells. The assay was immunoSEQ multiplex PCR, and TCRdb's table has in-frame clones only and misses some. The sample gives fewer than 1 million clones, about 96% of which show up once; less than 0.3% is in the top ten. The sequenced material came from naive CD8+ T cells sorted from blood. The receptors were sampled from a man aged 25-45 years in good health.

The V call is TRBV2, the J call TRBJ2-1; unclear D gene. This CDR3 contains 14 residues. CDR1 SNHLY and CDR2 FYNNEI come from the germline V gene. V gave up 7 bases and J gave up 8 bases, with 18 bases separating them. CDR3 sequence (DNA): TGTGCCAGCACCAACGTGGCAGCGTCCCATGAGCAGTTCTTC. Protein: CASTNVAASHEQFF.

This chain connects TRBV7-2 to TRBJ1-5, with D unresolved. The CDR3 consists of 15 residues. The germline CDR1 and CDR2 sequences are SGHTA and FQGNSA. V shed 1 base and J shed 0 bases, with 7 bases lying between them. The CDR3 DNA sequence: TGTGCCAGCAGCTTAGATGGATATAGCAATCAGCCCCAGCATTTT. Translating it yields CASSLDGYSNQPQHF.

The CDR3 DNA sequence: TGTGCCAGCAGGCCAGGGGGCGGTAGCACCGGGGAGCTGTTTTTT. Protein sequence: CASRPGGGSTGELFF. The V and J genes are TRBV28 and TRBJ2-2; 8 bases align to TRBD1. The V and J ends lost 6 bases and 4 bases, in that order; junction bases with no gene match: 7. The CDR3 loop spans 15 amino acids. CDR1 is MDHEN and CDR2 is SYDVKM in the germline V gene.

This CDR3 reads CASSPGTSGYYEQYF. CDR3 nucleotide sequence: TGCGCCAGCAGCCCCGGGACTAGCGGGTACTACGAGCAGTACTTC. The chain uses TRBV5-1 and TRBJ2-7; TRBD2 agrees at 12 bases. CDR3 length equals 15 residues. Germline trimming cut 4 bases from V and 3 bases from J; bases unmatched to any gene: 5. CDR1 and CDR2 from the germline V gene are SGHRS and YFSETQ.

About this clone: The sample has other DNA sequences that encode this CDR3 too. The chain uses TRBV27 and TRBJ2-1; 7 bases fit TRBD2. Germline-derived CDR1 and CDR2 are MNHEY and SMNVEV (reference sequence). The V gene end was trimmed by 2 bases and the J gene end by 7 bases; junction bases not matched to a gene: 5. The CDR3 is 14 residues long. The CDR3 protein is CASSLAGVGNEQFF. CDR3 nucleotide sequence: TGTGCCAGCAGTTTAGCGGGAGTGGGTAATGAGCAGTTCTTC.

The chain combines TRBV27 with TRBJ2-7; 8 bases align to TRBD1. CDR3 size: 14 residues. V trimming: 8 bases; J trimming: 3 bases; junction bases outside the gene matches: 9. Per the germline V gene, CDR1 is MNHEY and CDR2 is SMNVEV (reference sequence). The CDR3 reads CASFGQGGLYEQYF. The DNA for the CDR3 is TGTGCCAGCTTCGGACAGGGAGGCCTCTACGAGCAGTACTTC.

The genes are TRBV2 and TRBJ1-1; tentatively, D is TRBD1 (5 bases). Trimming stripped 3 bases from V and 6 bases from J, with 17 bases between. The CDR3 is made up of 15 amino acids. CDR1 SNHLY and CDR2 FYNNEI come from the germline V gene. The CDR3 region is CASSDPQGAPSEAFF. The CDR3, as DNA: TGTGCCAGCAGTGATCCTCAGGGAGCCCCCTCTGAAGCTTTCTTT.

A word on this clone: One end of the junction does not line up with germline, which may come from a read error. The chain has TRBV7-7 and TRBJ2-3; 10 bases are a match to TRBD2. This CDR3 spans 18 amino acids. Germline V gene sequence: CDR1 SSHAT, CDR2 FNYEAQ (reference sequence). The CDR3 region has the DNA TGTGCTAGCAGCCCGACGGCGGTAGCGGGAGGCTTCGGAGATACGCAGTATTTT. As protein: CASSPTAVAGGFGDTQYF.

The rearrangement joins TRBV6-1 to TRBJ1-5; D call uncertain. Germline V gene lookup returns CDR1 MNHNS and CDR2 SASEGT. The CDR3 is made up of 15 amino acids. Trimming removed 2 bases from V and 3 bases from J, with 11 bases in between. CDR3 DNA: TGTGCCAGCAGTGAATGGGATTCCGACAATCAGCCCCAGCATTTT. This gives the protein CASSEWDSDNQPQHF.

This chain connects TRBV6-5 to TRBJ2-7; the match to TRBD1 covers 7 bases. V was clipped by 6 bases and J by 4 bases; unmatched bases: 3. Germline CDR1 is MNHEY and CDR2 is SVGAGI. There are 12 residues in the CDR3. The CDR3 reads CASSGTEYEQYF. As DNA, the CDR3 is TGTGCCAGCAGCGGGACAGAGTACGAGCAGTACTTC.

The rearrangement links TRBV7-9 to TRBJ2-3, with D possibly matching TRBD2 (5 bases). V lost 4 bases, J lost 4 bases, and 18 bases lay in between. CDR1 is SEHNR and CDR2 is FQNEAQ in the germline V gene (reference sequence). The CDR3 has 16 amino acids. CDR3: CASSSPHGVLADTQYF. The CDR3 DNA reads TGTGCCAGCAGCTCCCCCCACGGGGTCCTCGCAGATACGCAGTATTTT.

The chain combines TRBV7-3 with TRBJ2-2, with D unclear. Between the trimmed V and J ends, which lost 8 bases and 6 bases, there was a span of 13 bases. The CDR3 loop spans 13 amino acids. Germline lookup yields CDR1 SGHTA and CDR2 FQGTGA. The CDR3 DNA is TGTGCCAGCGCGGCCTCCCCAGCCGGGGAGCTGTTTTTT. Amino acids: CASAASPAGELFF.

The chain couples TRBV9 to TRBJ2-7; possible D gene TRBD2, 6 bases. Germline-derived CDR1 and CDR2 are SGDLS and YYNGEE. The CDR3 runs to 16 residues. The ends were cut back, 3 bases at V and 5 bases at J, with 21 bases in the middle. This CDR3 reads CASSGSGESGFDEQYF. CDR3 DNA: TGTGCCAGCAGCGGGTCTGGAGAGAGCGGGTTCGACGAGCAGTACTTC.

The count of this clone is one. This chain connects TRBV30 to TRBJ2-3; D is possibly TRBD1 or TRBD2 (5 bases each). V was pared by 4 bases and J by 6 bases, with 23 bases between. CDR1 is GTSNPN and CDR2 is SVGIG in the germline V gene (reference sequence). The CDR3 is 16 amino acids. CDR3: CAWKGLWGTGRDTQYF. CDR3 DNA sequence: TGTGCCTGGAAAGGGCTTTGGGGGACGGGAAGGGATACGCAGTATTTT.

The genes are TRBV27 and TRBJ1-3; 7 nucleotides match TRBD1. This CDR3 is 17 amino acids long. Germline loops: CDR1 MNHEY, CDR2 SMNVEV (reference sequence). With 5 bases clipped from V and 0 bases from J, the junction kept 10 bases outside the gene matches. CDR3 region: CASSPRQGRVSGNTIYF. DNA of the CDR3: TGTGCCAGCAGTCCCCGACAGGGACGAGTCTCTGGAAACACCATATATTTT.

The chain carries TRBV9 and TRBJ2-1, with 7 bases identical to TRBD2. The CDR3 extends over 14 amino acids. V lost 3 bases to trimming and J lost 7 bases; unmatched junction nucleotides: 7. Looked up from germline, CDR1 is SGDLS and CDR2 is YYNGEE. The chain's CDR3 is CASSESGIVNEQFF. The CDR3 bases are TGTGCCAGCAGCGAAAGCGGGATCGTAAATGAGCAGTTCTTC.

The V gene is TRBV5-1, the J gene TRBJ2-7, with D perhaps matching TRBD1 (6 bases). Germline V gene data show CDR1 as SGHRS and CDR2 as YFSETQ. The CDR3 length is 12 residues. Between the trimmed V and J ends, which lost 7 bases and 2 bases, there was a span of 10 bases. The CDR3 loop reads CASADSPYEQYF. CDR3 in DNA: TGCGCCAGCGCGGACAGTCCCTACGAGCAGTACTTC.

This clone was seen just once. The chain carries TRBV7-9 and TRBJ2-1; D is unresolved. V was cut by 3 bases and J by 4 bases, with 19 bases left in between. In germline, CDR1 is SEHNR, CDR2 FQNEAQ (reference sequence). The CDR3 contains 17 residues. DNA of the CDR3: TGTGCCAGCAGCTTGTACAGAAACAGACTGGGTTACAATGAGCAGTTCTTC. Its protein product is CASSLYRNRLGYNEQFF.

The chain uses TRBV18 and TRBJ2-7; the match to TRBD2 covers 8 bases. The V gene end was trimmed by 3 bases and the J gene end by 4 bases; junction bases not matched to a gene: 14. Germline V gene lookup returns CDR1 KGHSH and CDR2 LQKENI. The CDR3 is 17 amino acids. The CDR3 DNA follows: TGTGCCAGCTCACCTATCCAAGTAAGCGGGAGTCTGTACGAGCAGTACTTC. It specifies CASSPIQVSGSLYEQYF.

The chain employs TRBV7-9 and TRBJ1-1, with D unclear. The CDR3 length is 15 residues. Trimming pared 2 bases from V and 0 bases from J, leaving 10 bases between. Germline lookup yields CDR1 SEHNR and CDR2 FQNEAQ (reference sequence). As DNA, the CDR3 is TGTGCCAGCAGCTTATACGTCGGGATGAACACTGAAGCTTTCTTT. This sequence encodes CASSLYVGMNTEAFF.